The next 25 T cell receptor beta chains were all read from a single sample in a study of blood T cell repertoires in COVID-19 (dated by TCRdb to 2018 to 2021). Library generation was performed with the immunoSEQ multiplex PCR assay. TCRdb took over this immuneACCESS table, retaining in-frame rearrangements with V and J assigned. Such tables are incomplete; in checked studies, under half of the missing clones stem from an unresolved V gene, and the remainder is unexplained. The sample table holds approximately 190,000 clones, of which about four fifths were seen once. Roughly 3.1% of the sample comes from the top ten. Material for sequencing was PBMCs or T cells enriched from blood (not recorded which). Receptors originate from a woman in her twenties or thirties who had been exposed to COVID-19.

The CDR3 spells CASSLGGLLYGYTF. The CDR3, as DNA: TGTGCCAGCAGCTTAGGGGGACTGCTCTATGGCTACACCTTC. The rearrangement joins TRBV7-2 to TRBJ1-2, with D possibly TRBD1 on 5 matching bases. CDR1 is SGHTA and CDR2 is FQGNSA in the germline V gene. The CDR3 covers 14 residues. Between the trimmed V and J ends, which lost 1 base and 4 bases, there was a span of 10 bases.

The chain links TRBV18 to TRBJ1-4; 7 nucleotides align to TRBD1. Germline V gene sequence: CDR1 KGHSH, CDR2 LQKENI. The CDR3 is 16 residues long. The junction had 9 bases not matched to a gene; V was cut back by 0 bases and J by 8 bases. The CDR3, as DNA: TGTGCCAGCTCACCACCCAACAACAGGGGTAACGAAAAACTGTTTTTT. Its protein product is CASSPPNNRGNEKLFF.

V usage is TRBV18 and J usage is TRBJ1-4, with 8 bases matching TRBD1. Trimming cost V 5 bases and J 3 bases; bases outside gene matches: 2. The CDR3 extends over 14 amino acids. The germline V gene has CDR1 KGHSH and CDR2 LQKENI. DNA of the CDR3: TGTGCCAGCTCAATACAGGGGGCTAATGAAAAACTGTTTTTT. Translation: CASSIQGANEKLFF.

This clone appeared a few times. The J gene is TRBJ2-4, the V gene TRBV3-1 (or the pseudogene TRBV3-2), with a tentative D call TRBD2 (6 bases). Germline loops: CDR1 LGHDT, CDR2 YNNKEL (reference sequence). The V end lost 4 bases, the J end lost 6 bases, and 13 bases lay between the germline ends. This CDR3 is 14 amino acids long. The CDR3, as DNA: TGTGCCAGCAGCCCTGCCCTGGGGGGAAACATTCAGTACTTC. Its protein is CASSPALGGNIQYF.

The V and J genes are TRBV27 and TRBJ1-2; D unclear. CDR1 is MNHEY and CDR2 is SMNVEV in the germline V gene (reference sequence). The CDR3 consists of 13 residues. With 0 bases removed from V and 4 bases from J, the gap between germline ends came to 6 bases. CDR3 amino acids: CASSLSGFYGYTF. For the CDR3, the DNA is TGTGCCAGCAGTTTATCGGGCTTCTATGGCTACACCTTC.

The V call is TRBV10-3, the J call TRBJ2-7, with 14 bases fitting TRBD2. The CDR3 sequence is 19 residues long. Trimming removed 6 bases from V and 2 bases from J; junction bases left unmatched: 15. Germline values: CDR1 ENHRY, CDR2 SYGVKD. Written as DNA, the CDR3 is TGTGCCATCAGCAAATTTAGGACTAGCGGGGGGACTTCAACCTACGAGCAGTACTTC. Its protein is CAISKFRTSGGTSTYEQYF.

This clone was detected only once. The chain links TRBV11-2 to TRBJ1-1, with D unclear. CDR1 and CDR2 from the germline V gene are SGHAT and FQNNGV. Trimming removed 7 bases at V and 11 bases at J, with 14 bases between. The CDR3 runs to 11 residues. CDR3 sequence: CASTPGVRAFF. CDR3 coding DNA: TGTGCCAGCACCCCCGGGGTCCGGGCTTTCTTT.

Concerning this clone itself: At one end, the junction sequence differs from germline, possibly due to a read error. The chain is built from TRBV19 and TRBJ1-2, with 11 bases that match TRBD1. Germline CDR1 LNHDA, CDR2 SQIVND (reference sequence). The CDR3 is made up of 15 amino acids. This CDR3 is CAGRTGGTENYGYTF. The CDR3, as DNA: TGTGCCGGTAGGACAGGGGGCACGGAAAACTATGGCTACACCTTC.

For this clone: The same CDR3 can be traced to other DNA sequences in this sample. The V gene is TRBV11-2, the J gene TRBJ2-7; 8 bases line up with TRBD1. The CDR3 consists of 14 residues. The ends lost 4 bases at V and 0 bases at J; junction bases unmatched: 2. Germline lookup yields CDR1 SGHAT and CDR2 FQNNGV. In nucleotides, the CDR3 is TGTGCCAGCAGCTCCGGGACAGGCTCCTACGAGCAGTACTTC. This encodes CASSSGTGSYEQYF.

The chain couples TRBV7-6 to TRBJ2-7; D call uncertain. The germline gives CDR1 SGHVS, CDR2 FNYEAQ. Between the trimmed V and J ends, which lost 0 bases and 4 bases, there was a span of 7 bases. CDR3 length: 13 amino acids. The CDR3, as DNA: TGTGCCAGCAGCTTAGCATACGGGTACGAGCAGTACTTC. This gives the protein CASSLAYGYEQYF.

This chain joins TRBV5-1 and TRBJ1-1; a weak D match, TRBD1 (5 bases). The CDR3 has 14 residues. In germline, CDR1 is SGHRS, CDR2 YFSETQ. Trimming took 4 bases from V and 4 from J, leaving 14 bases between them. In DNA form, the CDR3 reads TGCGCCAGCAGCCTATCTACCCAGGGCACTGAAGCTTTCTTT. It codes for CASSLSTQGTEAFF.

The rearrangement joins TRBV7-2 to TRBJ1-2; 8 positions agree with TRBD1. The CDR3 consists of 14 residues. J gave up 8 bases and V 5 bases, and 10 bases lay outside the gene matches. Looked up from germline, CDR1 is SGHTA and CDR2 is FQGNSA. CDR3 in DNA: TGTGCCAGCAGCATGAGGACAGGGCTAAGCGGCTACACCTTC. It encodes CASSMRTGLSGYTF.

The chain uses TRBV11-2 and TRBJ1-2, with 8 bases aligning to TRBD1. Germline CDR1 SGHAT, CDR2 FQNNGV. Losses at the gene ends were 6 bases for V and 7 bases for J; bases not matched to a gene: 7. This CDR3 comprises 13 residues. The CDR3 sequence: CASRPSGGAGYTF. The DNA for the CDR3 is TGTGCCAGCAGACCCTCAGGGGGCGCTGGCTACACCTTC.

The V and J genes are TRBV5-1 and TRBJ1-2; D gene ambiguous. CDR1 and CDR2 from the germline V gene are SGHRS and YFSETQ. V lost 0 bases, J lost 0 bases, and 12 bases lay in between. The CDR3 consists of 16 residues. The CDR3 protein is CASSLGGLTTNYGYTF. The CDR3, as DNA: TGCGCCAGCAGCTTGGGAGGCCTAACGACTAACTATGGCTACACCTTC.

The V and J genes are TRBV3-1 (or the pseudogene TRBV3-2) and TRBJ1-3, with D hard to call. The CDR3 extends over 13 amino acids. The germline V gene has CDR1 LGHDT and CDR2 YNNKEL (reference sequence). V was clipped by 4 bases and J by 10 bases, with 14 bases between them. CDR3 coding DNA: TGTGCCAGCAGCCTTGGTCGAGGTGGGACCATATATTTT. Translation: CASSLGRGGTIYF.

This clone was detected a few times. The chain links TRBV25-1 to TRBJ1-6; 7 nucleotides line up with TRBD1. The CDR3 sequence is 15 residues long. The V gene end was trimmed by 6 bases and the J gene end by 6 bases; junction bases not matched to a gene: 8. Germline V CDR1 and CDR2: MGHDK, SYGVNS. The CDR3 loop reads CASRPDRTINSPLHF. CDR3 nucleotide sequence: TGTGCCAGCAGGCCGGACAGGACTATTAATTCACCCCTCCACTTT.

The rearrangement uses TRBV6-6 and TRBJ1-4, with 8 positions matching TRBD1. This CDR3 has 15 amino acids. V was pared by 6 bases and J by 5 bases, with 8 bases of the junction left unmatched. Germline values: CDR1 MNHNY, CDR2 SVGAGI (reference sequence). The CDR3 DNA reads as TGTGCCAGCAGCAACAAATGGACAGGGAATGAAAAACTGTTTTTT. Residues: CASSNKWTGNEKLFF.

The chain links TRBV19 to TRBJ1-3, with 7 nucleotides matching TRBD1. Germline loops: CDR1 LNHDA, CDR2 SQIVND (reference sequence). The CDR3 length is 18 residues. V was clipped by 2 bases and J by 0 bases; unmatched bases: 10. The CDR3 loop reads CASSIKSGQSNSGNTIYF. Here the CDR3 DNA reads TGTGCCAGTAGTATAAAATCGGGACAGAGCAACTCTGGAAACACCATATATTTT.

This clone turned up a few times. This chain links TRBV6-5 with TRBJ2-7; 7 bases map to TRBD1. CDR3 length: 12 amino acids. Germline lookup yields CDR1 MNHEY and CDR2 SVGAGI. The ends lost 6 bases at V and 2 bases at J; junction bases unmatched: 1. This CDR3 reads CASSQGAYEQYF. The CDR3 region has the DNA TGTGCCAGCAGCCAGGGGGCCTACGAGCAGTACTTC.

V usage is TRBV5-4 and J usage is TRBJ2-2; 9 bases match TRBD1. V dropped 4 bases and J dropped 7; count of bases not matched to a gene: 14. Looked up from germline, CDR1 is SGHNT and CDR2 is YYREEE (reference sequence). CDR3 length: 17 amino acids. The chain's CDR3 is CASSTFDYRGQGGELFF. In DNA form, the CDR3 reads TGTGCCAGCAGCACCTTCGACTACAGGGGGCAAGGCGGGGAGCTGTTTTTT. Filled out from reference TRBV5-4 and TRBJ2-2, the complete variable domain reads ETGVTQSPTHLIKTRGQQVTLRCSSQSGHNTVSWYQQALGQGPQFIFQYYREEENGRGNFPPRFSGLQFPNYSSELNVNALELDDSALYLCASSTFDYRGQGGELFFGEGSRLTVL.

The chain's CDR3 is CASSVNTRTGENSPLHF. The CDR3 DNA is TGTGCCAGCAGCGTCAATACTCGGACAGGGGAGAATTCACCCCTCCACTTT. The chain couples TRBV9 to TRBJ1-6, with 9 bases identical to TRBD1. V lost 2 bases, J lost 7 bases, and 10 bases stayed unmatched. The CDR3 loop spans 17 amino acids. Per germline, CDR1 SGDLS and CDR2 YYNGEE.

The chain combines TRBV6-5 with TRBJ2-7; 10 nucleotides line up with TRBD2. V gave up 2 bases and J gave up 0 bases; unmatched junction bases: 4. In germline, CDR1 is MNHEY, CDR2 SVGAGI. CDR3 length: 16 amino acids. The CDR3 coding sequence is TGTGCCAGCAGTTACGCTAGCGGGGGTGACTCCTACGAGCAGTACTTC. Its translation: CASSYASGGDSYEQYF.

This chain links TRBV7-6 with TRBJ1-1; maybe TRBD1 (6 bases). The V end was cut by 5 bases, the J end by 1 base, with 17 bases between. CDR3 length: 16 residues. Germline CDR1 and CDR2: SGHVS and FNYEAQ. CDR3 bases: TGTGCCAGCAGCCCCGGGACACGGACTGCGAACACTGAAGCTTTCTTT. This translates into CASSPGTRTANTEAFF.

The chain links TRBV18 to TRBJ1-5; 9 bases agree with TRBD1. Unmatched junction bases numbered 6, after V lost 3 bases and J lost 3 bases. The germline V gene encodes CDR1 KGHSH and CDR2 LQKENI. The CDR3 extends over 16 amino acids. The CDR3 sequence: CASSPAGTGFNQPQHF. The CDR3 nucleotides read TGTGCCAGCTCACCCGCTGGGACAGGGTTCAATCAGCCCCAGCATTTT.

This clone has a single count. This chain joins TRBV7-9 and TRBJ2-5, with TRBD1 identical over 11 bases. The CDR3 runs 15 residues. CDR1 and CDR2 (germline): SEHNR, FQNEAQ (reference sequence). J lost 4 bases, V lost 5 bases, and 6 bases had no gene match. CDR3 residues: CASSPPGQGGETQYF. The CDR3 nucleotides are TGTGCCAGCAGCCCTCCGGGACAGGGGGGAGAGACCCAGTACTTC.